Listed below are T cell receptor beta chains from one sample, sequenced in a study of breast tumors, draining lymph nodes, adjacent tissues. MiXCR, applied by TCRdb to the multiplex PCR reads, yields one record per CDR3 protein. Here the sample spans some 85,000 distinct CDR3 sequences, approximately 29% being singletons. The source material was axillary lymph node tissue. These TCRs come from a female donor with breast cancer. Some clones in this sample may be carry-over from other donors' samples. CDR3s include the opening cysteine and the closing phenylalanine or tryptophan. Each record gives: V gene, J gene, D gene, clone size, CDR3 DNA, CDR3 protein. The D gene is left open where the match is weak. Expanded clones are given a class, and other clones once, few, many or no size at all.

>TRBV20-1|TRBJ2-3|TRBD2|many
TGCAGTGCTGTTGACTTAGCGGGAGGCCTTGGAGATACGCAGTATTTT
CSAVDLAGGLGDTQYF
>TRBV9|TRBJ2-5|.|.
TGTGCCAGCAGCGTGACAGGGAGGGAGACCCAGTACTTC
CASSVTGRETQYF
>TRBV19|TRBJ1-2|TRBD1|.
TGCGCCAGTAGTACACGGACAGGGGGGCGATATGGCTACACCTTC
CASSTRTGGRYGYTF
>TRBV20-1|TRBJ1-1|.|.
TGCAGTGCCCTAACGCCTTGGGGAATAGGGACTGAAGCTTTCTTT
CSALTPWGIGTEAFF
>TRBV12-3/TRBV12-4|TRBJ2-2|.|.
TGTGCCAGCAGCATGGCAGGCTCCGGGGTTAACACCGGGGAGCTGTTTTTT
CASSMAGSGVNTGELFF
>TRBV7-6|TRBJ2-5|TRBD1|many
TGTGCCAGCAGCTTAGCCCTACCGACAGGGATGGAGACCCAGTACTTC
CASSLALPTGMETQYF
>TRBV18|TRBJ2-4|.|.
TGTGCCAGCTCACCATCGCAGGTTGCCAAAAACATTCAGTACTTC
CASSPSQVAKNIQYF
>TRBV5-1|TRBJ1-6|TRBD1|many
TGCGCCAGCAGCTTGGAGGGGACAGGAGATTCACCCCTCCACTTT
CASSLEGTGDSPLHF
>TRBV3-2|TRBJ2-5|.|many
TGTGCCAGCAGCCCCTTTTACCATTTTGCTCCAAGAGCGACCCAGTACTTC
CASSPFYHFAPRATQYF
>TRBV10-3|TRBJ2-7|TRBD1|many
TGTGCCATCAGTGACGGGCCGGGACAGGGTGCCTACGAGCAGTACTTC
CAISDGPGQGAYEQYF
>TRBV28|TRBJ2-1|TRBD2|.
TGTGCCAGCAGTTTAGGGACTAGCTCCTACAATGAGCAGTTCTTC
CASSLGTSSYNEQFF
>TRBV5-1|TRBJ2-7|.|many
TGCGCCAGCAGCTTGGAGGCCCGAGGGTCCTACGAGCAGTACTTC
CASSLEARGSYEQYF
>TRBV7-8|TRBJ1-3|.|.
TGTGCCAGCAGCTTGGACGCCTACACCATATGTTTT
CASSLDAYTICF
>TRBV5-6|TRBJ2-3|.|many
TGTGCCAGCAGCTTTGTGGGGGAACGGACAGATACGCAGTATTTT
CASSFVGERTDTQYF
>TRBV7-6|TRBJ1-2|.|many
TGTGCCAGCAGCCCGAGTCTGGGTTCTGATGGCTACACCTTC
CASSPSLGSDGYTF
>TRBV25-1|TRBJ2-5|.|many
TGTGCCAGCAGTGAATCTTTAGGATCCGAAGAGACCCAGTACTTC
CASSESLGSEETQYF
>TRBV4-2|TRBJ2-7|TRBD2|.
TGTGCCAGCAGCCAACTGACCGGGACTAGCGCAGCCTACGAGCAGTACTTC
CASSQLTGTSAAYEQYF
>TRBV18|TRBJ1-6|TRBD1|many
TGTGCCAGCTCACGGGGACAGGCTGGAGCACCCCTCCACTTT
CASSRGQAGAPLHF
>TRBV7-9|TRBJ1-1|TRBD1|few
TGTGCCAGCAGGCCAGGACAGGCGAACACTGAAGCTTTCTTT
CASRPGQANTEAFF
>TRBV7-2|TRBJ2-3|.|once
TGTGCCGGCAGCCTACAGACCACAGATACGCAGTATTTT
CAGSLQTTDTQYF
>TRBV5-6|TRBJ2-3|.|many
TGTGCCAGCAGCTCTTGGCAGTACACAGATACGCAGTATTTT
CASSSWQYTDTQYF
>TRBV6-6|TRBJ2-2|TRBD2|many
TGTGCCAGCAGTCACTCGTCGGGAGGCACCGGGGAGCTGTTTTTT
CASSHSSGGTGELFF
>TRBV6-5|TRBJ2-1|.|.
TGTGCCAGCCTACACTCTTCCTACAATGAGCAGTTCTTC
CASLHSSYNEQFF
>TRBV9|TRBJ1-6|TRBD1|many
TGTGCCAGCAGCGTTACAGGGGAAAATTCACCCCTCCACTTT
CASSVTGENSPLHF
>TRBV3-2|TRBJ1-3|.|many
TGTGCCAGCAGCCCCACGAGGCGGGTAGGAAACACCATATATTTT
CASSPTRRVGNTIYF
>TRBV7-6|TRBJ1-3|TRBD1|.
TGTGCCAGCAGCAAACCAGGGGGAATGGGCGCCATATATTTT
CASSKPGGMGAIYF
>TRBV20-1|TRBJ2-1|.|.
TGCAGGGCCGAGGACAATGAGCAGTTCTTC
CRAEDNEQFF
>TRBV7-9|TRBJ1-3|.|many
TGTGCCAGCAGTCCCGGCAGCTCTGGAAACACCATATATTTT
CASSPGSSGNTIYF
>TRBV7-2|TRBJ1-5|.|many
TGTGCCAGCAGGCCGGTGGGGGGGAGCAATCAGCCCCAGCATTTT
CASRPVGGSNQPQHF
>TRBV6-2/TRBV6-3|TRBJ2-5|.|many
TGTGCCAGCAGTTACGTATTGAGGGAGGAGACCCAGTACTTC
CASSYVLREETQYF
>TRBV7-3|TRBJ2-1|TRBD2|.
TGCGCCAGCAGCACGACTAGCGGGAGTGTGCAGTTCTTC
CASSTTSGSVQFF
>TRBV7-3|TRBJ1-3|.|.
TGTGCCAGCAGCATGACCGGGACGGGCGTTGCTGGGGCTCGAAACACCATATATTTT
CASSMTGTGVAGARNTIYF
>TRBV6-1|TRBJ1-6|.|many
TGTGCCAGCAGGAACCGGGACGATAATTCACCCCTCCACTTT
CASRNRDDNSPLHF
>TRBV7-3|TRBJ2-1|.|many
TGTGCCAGCAGCTCCATAGGCAAGGATGGGCAGTTCTTC
CASSSIGKDGQFF
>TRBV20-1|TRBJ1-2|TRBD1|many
TGCAGTGCTAGGTCGGGACAGGGGAACTATGGCTACACCTTC
CSARSGQGNYGYTF
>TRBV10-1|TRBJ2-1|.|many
TGCGCCAGCAGTGATTTGACAGGATCTCAAAGAAATGAGCAGTTCTTC
CASSDLTGSQRNEQFF
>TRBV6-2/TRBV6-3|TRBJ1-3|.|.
TGTGCCAGCAGTTACGGACAGATAAACACCATATATTTT
CASSYGQINTIYF
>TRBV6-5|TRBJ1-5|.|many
TGTGCCAGCAGTTTACAGGGCCGGAGCAATCAGCCCCAGCATTTT
CASSLQGRSNQPQHF
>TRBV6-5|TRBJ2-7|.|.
TGTGCCAGCGGTTCTCAGGCGACTTACTACGAGCGGTACTTC
CASGSQATYYERYF
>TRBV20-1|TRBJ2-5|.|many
TGCAGTGCTAGAGATCTTATGGAGACCCAGTACTTC
CSARDLMETQYF
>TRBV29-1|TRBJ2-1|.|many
TGCAGCGGAGAAGGGTACGGCGATGAGCAGTTCTTC
CSGEGYGDEQFF
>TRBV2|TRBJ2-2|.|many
TGTGCCAGCAGTGTGGGGCCCGGGGAGCTGTTTTTT
CASSVGPGELFF
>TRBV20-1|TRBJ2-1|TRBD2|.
TGCATTGCTAGGGTAGCGGGGGGTAGCTTTTACAATGAGCAGTTCTTC
CIARVAGGSFYNEQFF
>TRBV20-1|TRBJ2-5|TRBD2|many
TGCAGTGCCCCCCGGACTAGCGGGGGCCAAGAGACCCAGTACTTC
CSAPRTSGGQETQYF
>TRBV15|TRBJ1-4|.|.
TGTGCCACCAGCCGGGGACGGACCTCTAATGAAAAACTGTTTTTT
CATSRGRTSNEKLFF
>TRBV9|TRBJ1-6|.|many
TGTGCCAGCAGCGCAATCTCCTATAATTCACCCCTCCACTTT
CASSAISYNSPLHF
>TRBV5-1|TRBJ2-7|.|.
TGCGCCAGCAGCTTGCTCCAGGGTCACTCCTACGAGCAGTACTTC
CASSLLQGHSYEQYF
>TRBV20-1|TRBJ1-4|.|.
TGCAGTGCTAGAGAGGCGGCAACTAATGAAAAACTGTTTTTT
CSAREAATNEKLFF